This T cell receptor (beta chain) comes out of a study of blood T cells in healthy people across ages. A second about 7 to 11 cycle PCR used barcoded and J-beta primers. TCRdb reanalysed the 5' RACE reads using MiXCR and keeps one entry per CDR3 protein. The sample contains 600,000 to 850,000 distinct CDR3 sequences, around 40% of which appear only once. This CDR3 is built from 13 residues. Deletions cut 2 bases from V and 0 bases from J, with 2 bases between. This clonotype appeared many times. The genes are TRBV12-3 or TRBV12-4 and TRBJ1-5; D remains ambiguous. Source material: blood. The sequence derives from an older woman in good health. The CDR3 region has the DNA TGTGCCAGCAGTTTATATAGCAATCAGCCCCAGCATTTT. Translating it yields CASSLYSNQPQHF.